This T cell receptor beta chain was identified in a study of human T cells and chemical hapten exposure. Whole-study context: On about 2 cm by about 2 cm of upper inner arm skin, sensitization was performed with 2% DPC. A mostly female patient group had alopecia areata, totalis or universalis. Study outcomes and limitations: In the PT1 data, expanded TCR counts showed a positive correlation with patch test score. High-frequency TCRs, those above 1 in 1000, stayed the same after DPC sensitization.

MiXCR was run by TCRdb on the RACE reads, yielding one entry per CDR3 protein. The data contain under 200,000 distinct CDR3 sequences, 25% to 30% of them singletons. On this clonotype: What it binds is unknown.

V dropped 1 base and J dropped 7; count of bases not matched to a gene: 17. Germline V gene lookup returns CDR1 MDHEN and CDR2 SYDVKM. The CDR3 runs to 19 residues. Documented time point: pre-sensitization, week 0. Treatment denoted: therapeutic diphenylcyclopropenone sensitization with weekly scalp DPC. The source is a woman aged 25 to 45 with alopecia areata. Some clones in this sample may be carry-over from other donors' samples. This rearrangement joins TRBV28 to TRBJ1-5, with TRBD1 matching 9 bases. The sequenced sample was whole blood, obtained in connection with sensitization to the hapten diphenylcyclopropenone (DPC). CDR3 bases: TGTGCCAGCAGTTTATTGCCGACGGTTGGGGACAGGGTCGGACAGCCCCAGCATTTT. Translated, it gives CASSLLPTVGDRVGQPQHF.